The 28 T cell receptor beta chains below come from one sample, sequenced in a study of T cell repertoires in cytomegalovirus infection. TCRdb re-derived calls from the reads in MiXCR, one entry per CDR3 protein. The sample includes 310,000 or so distinct CDR3 sequences, 17% seen only once; the top ten take approximately 12%. Input material: PBMCs. Receptors originate from a human donor in good health (CMV status not recorded). Some clones in this sample may be carry-over from other donors' samples.

The CDR3 loop reads CASSQDYTGSGASYEQYF. The DNA of the CDR3 is TGCGCCAGCAGCCAAGATTATACGGGCTCGGGGGCCTCCTACGAGCAGTACTTC. The rearrangement uses TRBV4-3 and TRBJ2-7, with D possibly called TRBD1 or TRBD2 (6 bases each). Germline V gene data show CDR1 as LGHNA and CDR2 as YSLEER. The CDR3 is 18 amino acids. V was shortened by 0 bases and J by 0 bases, with 18 bases between the two germline ends.

The chain couples TRBV5-1 to TRBJ1-4, with 9 bases lining up with TRBD1. The trim removed 4 bases at V and 0 bases at J, leaving 4 bases unmatched. The CDR3 is made up of 16 amino acids. CDR1 is SGHRS, CDR2 YFSETQ, per germline. The CDR3 DNA follows: TGCGCCAGCAGCCGGACAGGGGTCGCAACTAATGAAAAACTGTTTTTT. This translates into CASSRTGVATNEKLFF.

The table lists this clonotype with many counts. The chain carries TRBV10-2 and TRBJ2-4; TRBD2 matches 7 bases. The trim removed 7 bases at V and 8 bases at J, leaving 5 bases unmatched. Germline-derived CDR1 and CDR2 are WSHSY and SAAADI. The CDR3 extends over 12 amino acids. Here the CDR3 DNA reads TGCGCCAGCAAAGCGGGGAGCGACATTCAGTACTTC. Amino acids: CASKAGSDIQYF.

For the CDR3, the DNA is TGTGCCAGCAGTTACCCCGTCCGGGGGGGCCGAGACGAGCAGTACTTC. This gives the protein CASSYPVRGGRDEQYF. This rearrangement joins TRBV6-2 or TRBV6-3 to TRBJ2-7; TRBD2 matches 8 bases. The CDR3 spans 16 residues. After removal of 2 bases from V and 5 bases from J, the junction contained 11 bases not matched to a gene. Germline assignment: CDR1 MNHEY and CDR2 SVGEGT.

The table lists this clonotype with a few counts. The chain recombines TRBV20-1 with TRBJ2-5; 8 bases map to TRBD2. The V gene end was trimmed by 6 bases and the J gene end by 1 base; junction bases not matched to a gene: 7. The CDR3 consists of 14 residues. The germline V gene has CDR1 DFQATT and CDR2 SNEGSKA (reference sequence). The CDR3 here is CSAPSGGPQETQYF. CDR3 bases: TGCAGTGCCCCCTCGGGGGGGCCCCAAGAGACCCAGTACTTC.

In this sample, this clonotype turned up many times. The gene calls are TRBV28 and TRBJ2-7, with D possibly TRBD1 on 6 matching bases. Germline CDR1 is MDHEN and CDR2 is SYDVKM. V was clipped by 6 bases and J by 0 bases, with 30 bases between them. The CDR3 spans 20 residues. CDR3 nucleotides: TGTGCCAGCAGCCTTAATCTCGGACAGACGAATCAACCGAACTCCTACGAGCAGTACTTC. Its translation: CASSLNLGQTNQPNSYEQYF.

The rearrangement links TRBV3-1 to TRBJ2-1; 10 nucleotides align to TRBD2. CDR3 length: 20 residues. CDR1 is LGHDT, CDR2 YNNKEL, per germline (reference sequence). V lost 2 bases, J lost 0 bases, and 13 bases stayed unmatched. This CDR3 is CASSQTLGTSVIPSYNEQFF. Here the CDR3 DNA reads TGTGCCAGCAGCCAAACACTCGGGACTAGCGTAATACCCTCCTACAATGAGCAGTTCTTC.

In this sample, this clonotype turned up a few times. V and J are TRBV4-1 and TRBJ2-3; TRBD2 matches at 11 bases. Germline CDR1 MGHRA, CDR2 YSYEKL. Trimming at V came to 4 bases and at J to 3 bases, leaving 12 bases not matched to a gene. CDR3 size: 18 residues. The CDR3 bases are TGCGCCAGCAGCCCCCTGGGGGTAGCGGGGGGGAATACAGATACGCAGTATTTT. Protein product: CASSPLGVAGGNTDTQYF.

This clonotype was seen many times. The V and J genes are TRBV7-2 and TRBJ2-1; the D call may be TRBD1 or TRBD2 (5 bases each). Trimming pared 5 bases from V and 4 bases from J, leaving 18 bases between. Per germline, CDR1 SGHTA and CDR2 FQGNSA. The CDR3 is made up of 16 amino acids. The CDR3 nucleotides read TGTGCCAGCAGCCCTCGCTCAGGGCGGGCATACAATGAGCAGTTCTTC. This translates into CASSPRSGRAYNEQFF.

V and J are TRBV20-1 and TRBJ2-3; perhaps TRBD2 as D (6 bases). This CDR3 has 12 residues. Trimming pared 6 bases from V and 3 bases from J, leaving 10 bases between. The germline V gene encodes CDR1 DFQATT and CDR2 SNEGSKA (reference sequence). CDR3 DNA sequence: TGCAGTGCCAAAGGACTAACAGATACGCAGTATTTT. This encodes CSAKGLTDTQYF.

V usage is TRBV4-2 and J usage is TRBJ1-1, with 10 bases that match TRBD1. The CDR3 sequence is 19 residues long. After removal of 4 bases from V and 1 base from J, the junction contained 15 bases not matched to a gene. CDR1 is LGHNA and CDR2 is YNFKEQ in the germline V gene. DNA of the CDR3: TGTGCCAGCAGCCCAGAACCGGGACAGGGGCCCCTTGGGAACACTGAAGCTTTCTTT. It yields the protein CASSPEPGQGPLGNTEAFF.

The chain employs TRBV28 and TRBJ2-1; possibly TRBD2 for D (6 bases). CDR3 size: 15 residues. V gave up 8 bases and J gave up 0 bases, with 14 bases separating them. Germline lookup yields CDR1 MDHEN and CDR2 SYDVKM. In DNA form, the CDR3 reads TGTGCCAGCCGTATACCCGGGAGCTCCTACAATGAGCAGTTCTTC. This gives the protein CASRIPGSSYNEQFF. Full variable domain (rest looked up from reference TRBV28 and TRBJ2-1): DVKVTQSSRYLVKRTGEKVFLECVQDMDHENMFWYRQDPGLGLRLIYFSYDVKMKEKGDIPEGYSVSREKKERFSLILESASTNQTSMYLCASRIPGSSYNEQFFGPGTRLTVL.

This chain joins TRBV4-1 and TRBJ2-1; no clear D. This CDR3 contains 14 residues. In germline, CDR1 is MGHRA, CDR2 YSYEKL. V was trimmed by 3 bases and J by 11 bases, leaving 17 bases between them. CDR3 nucleotides: TGCGCCAGCAGCCAGACTCCTGAACAAAGAAAGCAGTTCTTC. Its translation is CASSQTPEQRKQFF.

This clonotype was detected only a few times. This chain links TRBV28 with TRBJ1-2, with TRBD1 as a possible D gene (5 bases). The V end lost 7 bases, the J end lost 6 bases, and 21 bases lay between the germline ends. CDR1 and CDR2 (germline): MDHEN, SYDVKM. The CDR3 runs 15 residues. DNA for the CDR3: TGTGCCAGCAACCTACCGGGACGGACTCTTAATGGCTACACCTTC. Translating it yields CASNLPGRTLNGYTF.

The sample holds a few counts of this clonotype. In DNA, the CDR3 is TGCGCCAGCAGCCAAGATCCTGAAGGGGATTACTATGGCTACACCTTC. Its translation: CASSQDPEGDYYGYTF. This chain links TRBV4-3 with TRBJ1-2, with a tentative D call TRBD1 (5 bases). The CDR3 has 16 residues. The ends were cut back, 0 bases at V and 3 bases at J, with 14 bases in the middle. Germline loops: CDR1 LGHNA, CDR2 YSLEER.

The CDR3 region has the DNA TGTGCCAGCAGTCTCAGAATCGGGACAAGGTTGCCAGATACGCAGTATTTT. It is translated as CASSLRIGTRLPDTQYF. This chain uses TRBV28 with TRBJ2-3, with a weak D call TRBD1 (6 bases). This CDR3 is 17 amino acids long. V dropped 5 bases and J dropped 4 bases, with 22 bases sitting between them. Germline CDR1 MDHEN, CDR2 SYDVKM.

The gene calls are TRBV28 and TRBJ2-4, with TRBD1 matching over 9 bases. The CDR3 sequence is 16 residues long. Germline V gives CDR1 MDHEN, CDR2 SYDVKM. The trim removed 3 bases at V and 1 base at J, leaving 4 bases unmatched. The CDR3 DNA reads TGTGCCAGCAGTTTGGGGACAGGGCTCGCCAAAAACATTCAGTACTTC. This translates into CASSLGTGLAKNIQYF.

The CDR3: CASSFGKTPLNYGYTF. The CDR3 bases are TGTGCCAGCAGTTTCGGCAAGACACCCCTCAACTATGGCTACACCTTC. The chain joins TRBV28 to TRBJ1-2, with D unresolved. CDR1 and CDR2 (germline): MDHEN, SYDVKM. V lost 3 bases, J lost 2 bases, and 16 bases lay in between. The CDR3 sequence is 16 residues long.

V and J are TRBV18 and TRBJ1-6; no clear D gene. Germline CDR1 reads KGHSH; CDR2 reads LQKENI. Deletions cut 5 bases from V and 7 bases from J, with 15 bases between. The CDR3 length is 15 residues. The CDR3 here is CASSSQGLPNSPLHF. CDR3 nucleotide sequence: TGTGCCAGCTCATCTCAAGGACTACCCAATTCACCCCTCCACTTT.

This clonotype was counted at least ten times. The V gene is TRBV6-2 or TRBV6-3, the J gene TRBJ2-1, with 7 bases fitting TRBD2. J was trimmed by 5 bases and V by 7 bases; bases with no gene match: 8. Per the germline V gene, CDR1 is MNHEY and CDR2 is SVGEGT. The CDR3 has 14 residues. The CDR3 nucleotides are TGTGCCAGCAAGAGGGCTAGCGGCAACAATGAGCAGTTCTTC. Its translation is CASKRASGNNEQFF.

The chain joins TRBV5-1 to TRBJ1-2; 7 bases map to TRBD1. V dropped 5 bases and J dropped 4; count of bases not matched to a gene: 8. Germline V gene lookup returns CDR1 SGHRS and CDR2 YFSETQ. The CDR3 is 14 amino acids. For the CDR3, the DNA is TGCGCCAGCAGTCGGGACAGCCAGGTCTATGGCTACACCTTC. Amino acid sequence: CASSRDSQVYGYTF. Combining the CDR3 with reference TRBV5-1 and TRBJ1-2 gives the whole variable domain KAGVTQTPRYLIKTRGQQVTLSCSPISGHRSVSWYQQTPGQGLQFLFEYFSETQRNKGNFPGRFSGRQFSNSRSEMNVSTLELGDSALYLCASSRDSQVYGYTFGSGTRLTVV.

The chain has TRBV6-1 and TRBJ1-6; tentatively, D is TRBD1 (5 bases). CDR3 length: 15 residues. Between the trimmed V and J ends, which lost 6 bases and 4 bases, there was a span of 13 bases. Germline V CDR1 and CDR2: MNHNS, SASEGT. The chain's CDR3 is CASRQGLAYNSPLHF. The DNA of the CDR3 is TGTGCCAGCAGGCAGGGACTGGCGTATAATTCACCCCTCCACTTT.

The V and J genes are TRBV19 and TRBJ2-1; 7 bases agree with TRBD2. V lost 6 bases to trimming and J lost 2 bases; unmatched junction nucleotides: 16. Germline V CDR1 and CDR2: LNHDA, SQIVND (reference sequence). The CDR3 has 18 residues. The CDR3 reads CASSLSPWYGGTYNEQFF. The CDR3 nucleotides are TGTGCCAGTAGCCTCAGCCCCTGGTACGGGGGGACCTACAATGAGCAGTTCTTC.

The chain joins TRBV5-8 to TRBJ1-5, with D possibly TRBD1 on 5 matching bases. Per the germline V gene, CDR1 is SGHTS and CDR2 is YDEGEE. V was pared by 2 bases and J by 3 bases, with 15 bases between. CDR3 length equals 16 residues. The CDR3 DNA reads TGTGCCAGCAGCTTTAGGGGCATGGGGACCAATCAGCCCCAGCATTTT. Residues: CASSFRGMGTNQPQHF.

This clonotype was detected only a few times. The gene calls are TRBV9 and TRBJ2-5; D possibly corresponds to TRBD2 (7 bases). The CDR3 is 15 residues long. Trimming removed 0 bases from V and 4 bases from J, with 13 bases in between. Looked up from germline, CDR1 is SGDLS and CDR2 is YYNGEE. The CDR3 region has the DNA TGTGCCAGCAGCGTAGCGGGGGGCAGACTAGAGACCCAGTACTTC. It translates to CASSVAGGRLETQYF.

The genes are TRBV12-5 and TRBJ2-3; 9 nucleotides align to TRBD1. V lost 7 bases, J lost 5 bases, and 10 bases stayed unmatched. The CDR3 has 15 residues. From germline, CDR1 is LGHNT and CDR2 FRNRAP. CDR3 sequence (DNA): TGTGCTAGTGTTGCCCCGGGACAGGGAATAGATACGCAGTATTTT. Its protein product is CASVAPGQGIDTQYF.

The rearrangement uses TRBV20-1 and TRBJ1-4, with TRBD1 as a possible D gene (5 bases). This CDR3 comprises 13 residues. CDR1 and CDR2 from the germline V gene are DFQATT and SNEGSKA (reference sequence). V lost 2 bases and J 2 bases, leaving 6 bases between the germline ends. The CDR3 loop is CSARWGTNEKLFF. As DNA, the CDR3 is TGCAGTGCTAGATGGGGGACTAATGAAAAACTGTTTTTT.

This clonotype was seen a handful of times. The V call is TRBV20-1, the J call TRBJ2-3; 8 bases are shared with TRBD2. Per the germline V gene, CDR1 is DFQATT and CDR2 is SNEGSKA (reference sequence). The V gene end was trimmed by 3 bases and the J gene end by 4 bases; junction bases not matched to a gene: 9. This CDR3 is built from 15 residues. This CDR3 reads CSARDPAGESDTQYF. As DNA, the CDR3 is TGCAGTGCTAGGGATCCAGCGGGGGAGTCAGATACGCAGTATTTT.